Following are 7 T cell receptor beta chains from one sample sequenced in a study of cytomegalovirus exposure and HLA in healthy donors. The PCR ran on 60 Vbeta and 13 Jbeta primers. Profiled with immunoSEQ multiplex PCR; TCRdb holds only in-frame clones, not every one. The sample lists 150,000 or so clones, 80% occurring once. Sequencing input: PBMCs. The receptors derive from a young man in good health and CMV-seropositive.

The chain combines TRBV19 with TRBJ2-3, with a tentative D call TRBD2 (6 bases). Between the trimmed V and J ends, which lost 1 base and 4 bases, there was a span of 12 bases. CDR1 and CDR2 (germline): LNHDA, SQIVND (reference sequence). This CDR3 contains 15 residues. The CDR3 DNA reads TGTGCCAGTAGTATAGTTGGCGGCGGGGCAGATACGCAGTATTTT. Translating it yields CASSIVGGGADTQYF.

This chain uses TRBV5-4 with TRBJ2-5; possibly TRBD2 for D (7 bases). Trimming stripped 3 bases from V and 10 bases from J, with 22 bases between. The CDR3 runs 15 residues. The germline gives CDR1 SGHNT, CDR2 YYREEE (reference sequence). CDR3 coding DNA: TGTGCCAGCAGCTCGGAGGGGGGGTTCCGGAGAATCCAGTACTTC. Amino acid sequence: CASSSEGGFRRIQYF.

This clone was seen only once. This rearrangement joins TRBV10-3 to TRBJ1-5; D remains ambiguous. Germline V CDR1 and CDR2: ENHRY, SYGVKD. Trimming took 0 bases from V and 0 from J, leaving 12 bases between them. CDR3 length: 17 residues. CDR3 sequence reads: CAISESRGGNSNQPQHF. DNA for the CDR3: TGTGCCATCAGTGAGTCACGGGGAGGCAATAGCAATCAGCCCCAGCATTTT.

The chain carries TRBV5-1 and TRBJ1-1; D is unclear. With 1 base removed from V and 4 bases from J, the gap between germline ends came to 8 bases. CDR1 is SGHRS and CDR2 is YFSETQ in the germline V gene. This CDR3 spans 13 amino acids. CDR3 protein: CASSLTQATEAFF. The CDR3 nucleotides read TGCGCCAGCAGCTTGACTCAGGCCACTGAAGCTTTCTTT.

The chain uses TRBV16 and TRBJ2-7, with 8 bases matching TRBD1. V gave up 0 bases and J gave up 4 bases; unmatched junction bases: 8. Per the germline V gene, CDR1 is KGHSY and CDR2 is FQNENV. The CDR3 consists of 16 residues. CDR3 sequence: CASSQSWDRLGYEQYF. CDR3 sequence (DNA): TGTGCCAGCAGCCAATCCTGGGACAGGCTTGGGTACGAGCAGTACTTC. Drawing the rest from reference TRBV16 and TRBJ2-7, the complete variable domain is GEEVAQTPKHLVRGEGQKAKLYCAPIKGHSYVFWYQQVLKNEFKFLISFQNENVFDETGMPKERFSAKCLPNSPCSLEIQATKLEDSAVYFCASSQSWDRLGYEQYFGPGTRLTVT.

CDR3 in DNA: TGTGCCACCGCCCCCGCGGGGAACTATGGCTACACCTTC. It specifies CATAPAGNYGYTF. This sequence joins TRBV5-4 and TRBJ1-2; D not resolved. The CDR3 runs to 13 residues. Trimming removed 9 bases at V and 2 bases at J, with 14 bases between. Germline CDR1 is SGHNT and CDR2 is YYREEE (reference sequence).

The chain employs TRBV28 and TRBJ2-7; a weak D match, TRBD1 (6 bases). This CDR3 comprises 14 residues. Germline V gives CDR1 MDHEN, CDR2 SYDVKM. Trimming took 7 bases from V and 6 from J, leaving 19 bases between them. Here the CDR3 DNA reads TGTGCCAGCACAAGCCTGGGACACCTTAGCGAGCAGTACTTC. Its translation: CASTSLGHLSEQYF.